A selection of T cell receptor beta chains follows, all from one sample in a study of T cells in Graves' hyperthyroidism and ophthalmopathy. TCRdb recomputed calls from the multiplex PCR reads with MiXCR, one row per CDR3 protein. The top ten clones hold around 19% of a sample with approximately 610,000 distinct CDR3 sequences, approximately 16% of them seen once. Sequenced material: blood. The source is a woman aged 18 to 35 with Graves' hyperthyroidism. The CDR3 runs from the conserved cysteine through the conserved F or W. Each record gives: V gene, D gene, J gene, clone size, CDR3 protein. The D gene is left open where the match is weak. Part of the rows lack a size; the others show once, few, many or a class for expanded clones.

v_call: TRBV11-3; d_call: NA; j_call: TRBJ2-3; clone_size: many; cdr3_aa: CASSSRTEDYTDTQYF
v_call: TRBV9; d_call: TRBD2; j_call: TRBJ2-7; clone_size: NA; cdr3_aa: CASSVARGREGTYEQYF
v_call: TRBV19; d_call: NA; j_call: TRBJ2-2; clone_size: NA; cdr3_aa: CASSMTRGNTGELFF
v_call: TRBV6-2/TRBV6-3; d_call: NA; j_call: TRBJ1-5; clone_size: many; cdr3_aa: CASSYPGSNQPQHF
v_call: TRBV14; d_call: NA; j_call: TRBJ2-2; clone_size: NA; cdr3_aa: CASSQVVGNTGELFF
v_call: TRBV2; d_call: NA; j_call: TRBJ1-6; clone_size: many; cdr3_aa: CASSEEGSPYNSPLHF
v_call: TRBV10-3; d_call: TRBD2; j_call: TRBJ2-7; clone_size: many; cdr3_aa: CASKGLAGEQYF
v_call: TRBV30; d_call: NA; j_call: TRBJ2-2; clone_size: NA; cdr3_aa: CAWSVFKPTGELFF
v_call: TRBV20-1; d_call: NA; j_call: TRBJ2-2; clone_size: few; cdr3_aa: CSAVRPNTGELFF
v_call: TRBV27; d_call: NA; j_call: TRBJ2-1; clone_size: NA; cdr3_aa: CASSSRSNEQFF
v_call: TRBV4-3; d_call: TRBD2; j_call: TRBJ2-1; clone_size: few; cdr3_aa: CASSQFSGGATNEQFF
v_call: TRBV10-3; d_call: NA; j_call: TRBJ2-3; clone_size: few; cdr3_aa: CAISPTRASADTQYF
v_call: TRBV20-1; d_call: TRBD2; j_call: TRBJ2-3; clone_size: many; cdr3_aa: CSASPSGNGDTQYF
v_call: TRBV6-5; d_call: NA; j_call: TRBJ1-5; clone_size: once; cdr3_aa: CASRYRSADQPQHF
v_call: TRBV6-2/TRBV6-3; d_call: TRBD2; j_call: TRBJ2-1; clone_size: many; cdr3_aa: CASSTGLAGVNEQFF
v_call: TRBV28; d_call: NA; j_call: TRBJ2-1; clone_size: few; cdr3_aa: CASSLTGAVPYNEQFF
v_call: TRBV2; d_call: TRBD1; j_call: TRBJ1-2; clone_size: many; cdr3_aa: CASGQALYGYTF
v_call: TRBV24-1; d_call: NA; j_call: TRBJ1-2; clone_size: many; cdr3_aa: CATSEPTDPWGYTF
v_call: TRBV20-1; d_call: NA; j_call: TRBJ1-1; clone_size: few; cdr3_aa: CSATGSVAEAFF
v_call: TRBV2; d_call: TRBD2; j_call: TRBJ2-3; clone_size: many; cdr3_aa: CASRPSGMADTQYF
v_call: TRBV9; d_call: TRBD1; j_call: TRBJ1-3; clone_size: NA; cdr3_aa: CASSARGDRNTIYF
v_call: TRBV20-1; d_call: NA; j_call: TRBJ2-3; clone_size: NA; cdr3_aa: CSAPVESKVLWGQADTQYF
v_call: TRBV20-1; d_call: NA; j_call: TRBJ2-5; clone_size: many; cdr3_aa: CSAKGKETQYF
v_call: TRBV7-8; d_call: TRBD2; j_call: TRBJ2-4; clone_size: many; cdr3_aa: CASSLALTSGSIQYF
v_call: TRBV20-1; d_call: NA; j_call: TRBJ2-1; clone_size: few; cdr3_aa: CSASLGAYNEQFF
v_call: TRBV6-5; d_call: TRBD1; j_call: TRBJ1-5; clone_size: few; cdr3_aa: CARMDRGSNQPQHF
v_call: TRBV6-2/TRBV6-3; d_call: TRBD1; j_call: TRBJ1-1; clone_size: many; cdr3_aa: CASRQPQGARSTEAFF
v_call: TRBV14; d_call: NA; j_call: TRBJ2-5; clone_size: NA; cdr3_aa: CASSQDLTRFETQYF
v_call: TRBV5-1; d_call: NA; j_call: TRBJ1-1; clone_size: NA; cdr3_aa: CASSLGDSMNTEAFF
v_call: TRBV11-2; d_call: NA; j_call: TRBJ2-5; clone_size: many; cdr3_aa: CASSLVHTGPVETQYF
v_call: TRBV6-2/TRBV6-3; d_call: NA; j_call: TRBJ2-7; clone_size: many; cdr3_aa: CASSRSYPASEQYF
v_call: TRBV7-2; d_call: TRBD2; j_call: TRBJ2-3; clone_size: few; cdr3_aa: CASRDIAGGRGDTQYF
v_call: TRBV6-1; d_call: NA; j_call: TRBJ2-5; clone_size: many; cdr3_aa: CASSESMLGEATQYF
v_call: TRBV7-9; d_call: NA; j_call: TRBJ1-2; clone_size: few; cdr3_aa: CASSLVGFPHGYTF
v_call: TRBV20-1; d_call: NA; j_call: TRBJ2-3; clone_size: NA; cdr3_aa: CSADRLGSGRDTQYF
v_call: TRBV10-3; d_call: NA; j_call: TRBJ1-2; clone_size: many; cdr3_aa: CAMGVGVINYGYTF
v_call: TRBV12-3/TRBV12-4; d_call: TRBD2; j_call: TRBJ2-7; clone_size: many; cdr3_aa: CASSFSPWLAGGPAYEQYF
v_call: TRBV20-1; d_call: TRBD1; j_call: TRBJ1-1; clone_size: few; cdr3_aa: CSAPWTGDSTEAFF
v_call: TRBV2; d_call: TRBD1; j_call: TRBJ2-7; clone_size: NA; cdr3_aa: CASTLNRGRYEQYF
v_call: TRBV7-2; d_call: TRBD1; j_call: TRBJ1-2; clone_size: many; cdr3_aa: CASSFGPQGARGYTF
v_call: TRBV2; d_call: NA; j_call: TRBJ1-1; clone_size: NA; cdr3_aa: CASGESHPGNTEAFF
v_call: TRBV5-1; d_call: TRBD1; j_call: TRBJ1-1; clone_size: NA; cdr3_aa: CASSSYQGDAEAFF
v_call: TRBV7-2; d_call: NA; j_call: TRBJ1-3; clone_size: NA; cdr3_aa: CASSPGGQRPGNTIYF